Listed here is a single T cell receptor (beta chain). Trimming shortened V by 1 base and J by 0 bases, and 7 bases separated the two germline ends. This CDR3 spans 15 amino acids. The germline CDR1 and CDR2 sequences are GTSNPN and SVGIG (reference sequence). TCRdb's table, derived via immunoSEQ multiplex PCR, lists solely in-frame clones and lacks some. The table shows 220,000 or so clones, with around 86% occurring only once. This entry belongs to a study of blood T cell repertoires in COVID-19. Study as a whole: PBMCs, B-cell-depleted T cells, or T cells provided the cDNA or gDNA that made up the material.

Enrollees, about 18 to 89 years old, lived in approximately 24 US areas. The source is a woman in her forties or fifties who had recovered from COVID-19. The sample was PBMCs or T cells enriched from blood (not recorded which). The chain links TRBV30 to TRBJ1-6; D gene ambiguous. This CDR3 reads CAWSAEASYNSPLHF. The CDR3 DNA sequence: TGTGCCTGGAGTGCAGAGGCCTCCTATAATTCACCCCTCCACTTT.